This T cell receptor beta chain is drawn from a study of T-cell memory formation after mild COVID-19. Study-level information: TCR clusters were mostly confined to one donor each. General study points: CD4+ clones that contracted lay mainly in CM and EM; CD8+ ones lay in EMRA. Later expanders leaned CD4+, whereas clones that contracted between day 15 and 85 were balanced CD4/CD8. The authors did not confirm SARS-CoV-2 specificity of second-wave clones peaking day 37.

The CDR3 runs 15 residues. Germline assignment: CDR1 SGDLS and CDR2 YYNGEE. V was clipped by 7 bases and J by 4 bases; unmatched bases: 9. In this sample, this clonotype turned up once. The antigen is unknown. TCRdb itself ran the 5' RACE reads through MiXCR, one entry per CDR3 protein. The sample carries around 80,000 distinct CDR3 sequences, 9.5% to 15% recorded once. V gene TRBV9 combines with J gene TRBJ2-1, with 9 bases fitting TRBD2. The source is a man aged 18 to 29 who had mild COVID-19 (a few samples of this study predate the infection). Cell type and time point are not known. Sequencing was performed on PBMCs or a T cell subset sorted from them (not recorded which). The CDR3 coding sequence is TGTGCCAGCGGCCTCAGGCGGGGGGGTTACAATGAGCAGTTCTTC. It translates to CASGLRRGGYNEQFF.